These 16 T cell receptor beta chains originate from one sample sequenced in a study of cytomegalovirus exposure and HLA in healthy donors (dated by TCRdb to 2015 to 2018). Libraries were prepared through the immunoSEQ multiplex PCR assay. Sourced from immuneACCESS, this table was stored by TCRdb with only in-frame sequences that have V and J called. A share of the clones is absent; for the studies checked, an unresolved V gene accounts for under half, and the remainder has no known explanation. The sample has 200,000 to 250,000 clones on record, about 90% of them singletons. Around 1% of the sample belongs to the ten largest clones. The sequencing input was PBMCs. All receptors come from a woman aged 18-29 years in good health and CMV-seronegative.

V gene TRBV19 combines with J gene TRBJ1-5; maybe TRBD1 (6 bases). In germline, CDR1 is LNHDA, CDR2 SQIVND (reference sequence). Trimming pared 6 bases from V and 0 bases from J, leaving 12 bases between. The CDR3 totals 15 residues. This CDR3 reads CASRQGIGSNQPQHF. CDR3 coding DNA: TGTGCCAGTAGACAGGGTATTGGTAGCAATCAGCCCCAGCATTTT. Together with reference TRBV19 and TRBJ1-5, the CDR3 gives the full variable domain: DGGITQSPKYLFRKEGQNVTLSCEQNLNHDAMYWYRQDPGQGLRLIYYSQIVNDFQKGDIAEGYSVSREKKESFPLTVTSAQKNPTAFYLCASRQGIGSNQPQHFGDGTRLSIL.

This sequence joins TRBV20-1 and TRBJ1-1; no clear D gene. CDR1 is DFQATT and CDR2 is SNEGSKA in the germline V gene (reference sequence). The CDR3 spans 11 residues. The V and J ends lost 5 bases and 8 bases respectively, with 12 bases between them. CDR3 coding DNA: TGCAGTGCTCCGAAGAGGGCGGAAGCTTTCTTT. Encoded protein: CSAPKRAEAFF.

The chain combines TRBV27 with TRBJ1-2; the match to TRBD1 covers 7 bases. The CDR3 has 15 residues. Per the germline V gene, CDR1 is MNHEY and CDR2 is SMNVEV (reference sequence). The V gene end was trimmed by 5 bases and the J gene end by 4 bases; junction bases not matched to a gene: 10. The CDR3 region is CASSPMGQPIYGYTF. DNA for the CDR3: TGTGCCAGCAGTCCGATGGGACAGCCTATCTATGGCTACACCTTC.

The gene calls are TRBV4-1 and TRBJ2-7; 8 nucleotides line up with TRBD2. The V gene's germline CDR1 is MGHRA and CDR2 YSYEKL. The CDR3 has 15 amino acids. V lost 4 bases, J lost 1 base, and 6 bases stayed unmatched. This chain's CDR3 is CASSLTSGLSYEQYF. CDR3 DNA: TGCGCCAGCAGCCTCACTAGCGGTCTTTCCTACGAGCAGTACTTC.

CDR3 bases: TGTGCCAGCAGCTCCAGGGGTGGGAATGAAAAACTGTTTTTT. It codes for CASSSRGGNEKLFF. The gene calls are TRBV7-9 and TRBJ1-4; a weak D match, TRBD1 (6 bases). V was cut by 4 bases and J by 5 bases, with 11 bases left in between. CDR1 and CDR2 from the germline V gene are SEHNR and FQNEAQ (reference sequence). CDR3 length equals 14 residues.

The chain joins TRBV6-1 to TRBJ2-7; D perhaps matches TRBD2 (6 bases). Germline-derived CDR1 and CDR2 are MNHNS and SASEGT. Trimming cost V 6 bases and J 0 bases, with 15 bases left between them. CDR3 length: 15 amino acids. The chain's CDR3 is CASRPEEGFSYEQYF. In nucleotides, the CDR3 is TGTGCCAGCAGGCCAGAGGAGGGATTCTCCTACGAGCAGTACTTC.

Only a few counts were recorded for this clone. CDR3 in amino acids: CASSGNRVAGYTF. CDR3 bases: TGTGCCAGCAGCGGTAACAGGGTCGCTGGCTACACCTTC. The V gene is TRBV2, the J gene TRBJ1-2, with D possibly being TRBD1 (6 bases). Germline V gene lookup returns CDR1 SNHLY and CDR2 FYNNEI. Deletions cut 6 bases from V and 7 bases from J, with 15 bases between. The CDR3 runs to 13 residues.

This chain joins TRBV27 and TRBJ1-1, with D perhaps TRBD1 (5 bases). V was pared by 4 bases and J by 4 bases, with 13 bases between. Germline CDR1 reads MNHEY; CDR2 reads SMNVEV (reference sequence). The CDR3 contains 14 residues. The CDR3 sequence: CASSWRDQTTEAFF. In DNA, the CDR3 is TGTGCCAGCAGTTGGCGGGACCAGACCACTGAAGCTTTCTTT.

The chain recombines TRBV25-1 with TRBJ1-1; possible D gene TRBD1, 5 bases. This CDR3 contains 14 residues. Germline CDR1 and CDR2: MGHDK and SYGVNS. Trimming removed 2 bases from V and 6 bases from J, with 13 bases in between. The CDR3 DNA is TGTGCCAGCAGTGAACAGGGTAGGGGCTCTGAAGCTTTCTTT. Translation: CASSEQGRGSEAFF.

V gene TRBV11-2 combines with J gene TRBJ2-7, with D tentatively TRBD1 (6 bases). Germline V gene data show CDR1 as SGHAT and CDR2 as FQNNGV. The CDR3 spans 14 residues. V lost 3 bases to trimming and J lost 3 bases, with 12 bases between them. The CDR3: CASSFQGYVYEQYF. CDR3 coding DNA: TGTGCCAGCAGCTTCCAGGGGTACGTCTACGAGCAGTACTTC.

The chain combines TRBV6-1 with TRBJ1-3, with D possibly being TRBD1 (6 bases). Germline-derived CDR1 and CDR2 are MNHNS and SASEGT. V shed 2 bases and J shed 2 bases, with 10 bases lying between them. The CDR3 has 15 amino acids. CDR3 in DNA: TGTGCCAGCAGTGAAACACAGGGAGCTGGAAACACCATATATTTT. Its translation: CASSETQGAGNTIYF.

This sequence joins TRBV7-9 and TRBJ1-1; TRBD1 might be the D (6 bases). Trimming shortened V by 0 bases and J by 3 bases, and 20 bases separated the two germline ends. Germline-derived CDR1 and CDR2 are SEHNR and FQNEAQ (reference sequence). The CDR3 sequence is 18 residues long. The CDR3 bases are TGTGCCAGCAGCTTAGCCATCGGACAGACTTTGAGGGACACTGAAGCTTTCTTT. As protein: CASSLAIGQTLRDTEAFF.

The V gene is TRBV4-2, the J gene TRBJ2-7; 13 nucleotides match TRBD2. The CDR3 consists of 21 residues. CDR1 LGHNA and CDR2 YNFKEQ come from the germline V gene. The V and J ends lost 0 bases and 3 bases, in that order; junction bases with no gene match: 17. The CDR3 loop is CASSQETNTLAGGPELYEQYF. The CDR3 DNA reads TGTGCCAGCAGCCAAGAGACTAACACACTAGCGGGAGGGCCGGAACTCTACGAGCAGTACTTC.

The rearrangement links TRBV28 to TRBJ1-5; TRBD1 agrees at 8 bases. This CDR3 contains 15 residues. Germline-derived CDR1 and CDR2 are MDHEN and SYDVKM. Unmatched junction bases numbered 10, after V lost 6 bases and J lost 6 bases. CDR3 sequence reads: CASSERTGFRQPQHF. In DNA form, the CDR3 reads TGTGCCAGCAGCGAGAGGACAGGGTTTCGTCAGCCCCAGCATTTT.

The rearrangement uses TRBV6-6 and TRBJ2-3; D call uncertain. Germline assignment: CDR1 MNHNY and CDR2 SVGAGI (reference sequence). Trimming removed 6 bases from V and 0 bases from J, with 4 bases in between. This CDR3 region has 12 residues. The CDR3 sequence is CASSPSTDTQYF. The CDR3 DNA reads TGTGCCAGCAGCCCTAGCACAGATACGCAGTATTTT.

This clone was counted between two and nine times. V is TRBV9 and J is TRBJ2-2; D is perhaps TRBD1 (6 bases). The CDR3 is 15 residues long. V lost 3 bases to trimming and J lost 7 bases, with 16 bases between them. Germline CDR1 and CDR2: SGDLS and YYNGEE. CDR3 amino acids: CASSAAITGFGELFF. CDR3 DNA sequence: TGTGCCAGCAGCGCCGCCATTACAGGGTTCGGGGAGCTGTTTTTT.